Below, one T cell receptor (beta chain) is given with its context. The sample is drawn from a study of blood T cell repertoires in COVID-19. Study information: Sources were T cells, B-cell-depleted T cells, or PBMCs; the material itself was cDNA or gDNA.

The germline CDR1 and CDR2 sequences are MNHEY and SVGAGI. The CDR3 runs 13 residues. Trimming left V 6 bases short and J 2 bases short, with 10 bases between. Per the authors' pipeline: Amplified reference gene primers provided the basis for estimating nucleated cell counts. Measured with immunoSEQ multiplex PCR; TCRdb has only the in-frame clones, and not every one. Clone size and the V and J calls come from that table; the DNA yielded D and trimming. The sample lists roughly 500,000 clones; 70% to 90% were seen once. Participants were aged 18 to 89 years, lived in around 25 US areas, and enrolled virtually. Cohorts were assigned according to the clinical history that participants reported.

V gene TRBV6-5 combines with J gene TRBJ2-5; D is unresolved. The clonotype originates from a woman aged 60 to 75 who had recovered from COVID-19. Sequenced material: PBMCs or T cells enriched from blood (not recorded which). The CDR3 DNA follows: TGTGCCAGCAGCCCGGTTATACAAGAGACCCAGTACTTC. Protein product: CASSPVIQETQYF.